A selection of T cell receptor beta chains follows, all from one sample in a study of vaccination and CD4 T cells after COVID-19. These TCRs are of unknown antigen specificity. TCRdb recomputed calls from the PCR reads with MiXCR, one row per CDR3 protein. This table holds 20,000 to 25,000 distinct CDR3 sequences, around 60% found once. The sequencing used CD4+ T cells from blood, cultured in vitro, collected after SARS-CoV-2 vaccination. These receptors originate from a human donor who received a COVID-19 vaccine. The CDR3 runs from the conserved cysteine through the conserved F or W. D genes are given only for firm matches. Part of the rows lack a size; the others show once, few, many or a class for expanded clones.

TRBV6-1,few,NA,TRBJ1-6,CASGKGDSPLHF,TGTGCCAGCGGCAAAGGGGATTCACCCCTCCACTTT
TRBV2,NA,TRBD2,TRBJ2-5,CASRAPSGGGVNEETQYF,TGTGCCAGCAGGGCCCCTAGCGGGGGGGGTGTAAATGAAGAGACCCAGTACTTC
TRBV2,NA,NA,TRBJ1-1,CASSERHLNTEAFF,TGTGCCAGCAGTGAACGACACCTAAACACTGAAGCTTTCTTT
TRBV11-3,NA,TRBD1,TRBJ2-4,CASSSFSGGLAKNIQYF,TGTGCCAGCAGCTCGTTCTCAGGGGGCCTTGCCAAAAACATTCAGTACTTC
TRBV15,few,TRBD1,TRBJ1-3,CATSIRQGAGNTIYF,TGTGCCACCAGCATCCGACAGGGGGCCGGAAACACCATATATTTT
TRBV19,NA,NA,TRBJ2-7,CASSIPAGTQYF,TGTGCCAGTAGTATCCCCGCCGGGACGCAGTACTTC
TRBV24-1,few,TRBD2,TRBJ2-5,CATSDLAVAGGGETQYF,TGTGCCACCAGTGATTTAGCAGTAGCGGGGGGTGGGGAGACCCAGTACTTC
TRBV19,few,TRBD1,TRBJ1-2,CASGKTDRGGQGYTF,TGTGCCAGTGGCAAAACCGACAGGGGCGGCCAAGGCTACACCTTC
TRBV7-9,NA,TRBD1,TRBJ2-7,CASSKQGAAGYEQYF,TGTGCCAGCAGCAAGCAGGGGGCCGCGGGATACGAGCAGTACTTC
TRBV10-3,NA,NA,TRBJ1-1,CAISPRGENTEAFF,TGTGCCATCAGCCCCAGAGGGGAGAACACTGAAGCTTTCTTT
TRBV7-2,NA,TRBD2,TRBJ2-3,CASSLVAGGGTDTQYF,TGTGCCAGCAGCTTAGTTGCGGGGGGGGGGACAGATACGCAGTATTTT
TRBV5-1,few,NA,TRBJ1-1,CASSLGLGRGNTEAFF,TGCGCCAGCAGCTTGGGACTGGGACGGGGGAACACTGAAGCTTTCTTT
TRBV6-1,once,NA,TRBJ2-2,CASGRTAANTGELFF,TGTGCCAGCGGTCGGACAGCTGCCAACACCGGGGAGCTGTTTTTT
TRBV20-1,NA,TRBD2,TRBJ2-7,CSARRAIVAGTYEQYF,TGCAGTGCTAGGCGGGCAATAGTAGCGGGAACCTACGAGCAGTACTTC
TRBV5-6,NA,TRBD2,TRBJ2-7,CASSLDGGARNYEQYF,TGTGCCAGCAGCTTGGACGGGGGGGCAAGAAACTACGAGCAGTACTTC
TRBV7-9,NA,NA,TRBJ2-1,CASSLERGGQFF,TGTGCCAGCAGCTTGGAAAGGGGTGGGCAGTTCTTC
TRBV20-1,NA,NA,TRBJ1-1,CSAGPGQNTEAFF,TGCAGTGCCGGACCGGGACAGAACACTGAAGCTTTCTTT
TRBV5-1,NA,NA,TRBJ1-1,CASSLSGERAFF,TGCGCCAGCAGCTTGTCCGGGGAGCGGGCTTTCTTT
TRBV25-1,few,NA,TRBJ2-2,CASSEWSTAGELFF,TGTGCCAGCAGTGAATGGTCGACAGCCGGGGAGCTGTTTTTT
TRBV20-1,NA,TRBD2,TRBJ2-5,CSARDKASGRKTQYF,TGCAGTGCTAGAGATAAGGCTAGCGGGAGGAAGACCCAGTACTTC
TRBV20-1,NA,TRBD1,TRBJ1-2,CSARGQNYGYTF,TGCAGTGCTAGGGGACAGAACTATGGCTACACCTTC
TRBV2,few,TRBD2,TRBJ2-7,CATGTSGGTYEQYF,TGTGCCACCGGGACTAGCGGGGGGACCTACGAGCAGTACTTC